This entry lists 21 T cell receptor beta chains sequenced from one sample in a study of T-cell reconstitution after alpha-beta-depleted transplantation in children. Unique molecular identifiers were used in preparing the TCRbeta library. TCRdb independently ran MiXCR on the PCR reads; one entry per CDR3 protein. The sample lists hundreds of thousands of distinct CDR3 sequences, roughly 17% seen once, with approximately 1% in the top ten. The material was PBMCs from the stem cell graft donor, obtained from the stem cell graft. The receptors originated from a human donor who donated a stem cell graft to a child with acute myeloid leukemia.

This clonotype was detected ten times or more. CDR3 protein: CASSPETFRVEYF. The CDR3 DNA sequence: TGTGCCAGCAGCCCCGAAACATTTAGGGTAGAGTACTTC. The rearrangement links TRBV6-6 to TRBJ2-7; D is unresolved. The V and J ends lost 6 bases and 11 bases respectively, with 20 bases between them. CDR1 is MNHNY, CDR2 SVGAGI, per germline (reference sequence). The CDR3 extends over 13 amino acids.

This clonotype was found many times. The V gene is TRBV20-1, the J gene TRBJ2-7; 7 nucleotides match TRBD2. V lost 5 bases to trimming and J lost 4 bases; unmatched junction nucleotides: 8. Germline CDR1 and CDR2: DFQATT and SNEGSKA (reference sequence). The CDR3 covers 13 residues. The CDR3 nucleotides read TGCAGTGCTCCCGGGACGGGGGGTTACGAGCAGTACTTC. Residues: CSAPGTGGYEQYF.

This chain links TRBV5-4 with TRBJ1-1; weak D call: TRBD1 (6 bases). V was clipped by 4 bases and J by 1 base, with 11 bases between them. Germline loops: CDR1 SGHNT, CDR2 YYREEE (reference sequence). This CDR3 has 14 residues. DNA of the CDR3: TGTGCCAGCAGCACGGACAGATCGAACACTGAAGCTTTCTTT. This gives the protein CASSTDRSNTEAFF.

This clonotype was recorded at least ten times. The V and J genes are TRBV29-1 and TRBJ2-3; the match to TRBD1 covers 9 bases. Germline V gives CDR1 SQVTM, CDR2 ANQGSEA. V trimming: 4 bases; J trimming: 6 bases; junction bases outside the gene matches: 11. This CDR3 region has 15 residues. In DNA form, the CDR3 reads TGCAGCGTTGGCCGGACAGGGGCACATGGGGATACGCAGTATTTT. Translated: CSVGRTGAHGDTQYF.

The chain combines TRBV20-1 with TRBJ1-5; D is perhaps TRBD1 (5 bases). V was pared by 7 bases and J by 4 bases, with 11 bases between. CDR1 and CDR2 (germline): DFQATT, SNEGSKA (reference sequence). The CDR3 runs to 12 residues. The CDR3 sequence is CSVGRVNQPQHF. The DNA for the CDR3 is TGCAGTGTAGGCAGGGTTAATCAGCCCCAGCATTTT.

The genes are TRBV7-9 and TRBJ1-6; D perhaps matches TRBD1 (6 bases). CDR3 length equals 15 residues. From germline, CDR1 is SEHNR and CDR2 FQNEAQ (reference sequence). Trimming took off 0 bases at V and 10 bases at J, with 13 bases between the two ends. Here the CDR3 DNA reads TGTGCCAGCAGCTTAGCGACGGCCAGGGGATCACCCCTCCACTTT. Translated, it gives CASSLATARGSPLHF.

This clonotype was detected only a few times. The chain employs TRBV20-1 and TRBJ1-2; 10 positions agree with TRBD1. The CDR3 length is 15 residues. Germline V gene sequence: CDR1 DFQATT, CDR2 SNEGSKA (reference sequence). The trim removed 0 bases at V and 3 bases at J, leaving 4 bases unmatched. CDR3 sequence (DNA): TGCAGTGCTAGAGATGCCGGGACAGGGGACTATGGCTACACCTTC. Its protein is CSARDAGTGDYGYTF.

The sample holds many counts of this clonotype. J is TRBJ1-6 and V is TRBV7-2; unclear D gene. Germline V gives CDR1 SGHTA, CDR2 FQGNSA. V was cut by 7 bases and J by 9 bases, with 16 bases left in between. This CDR3 has 14 residues. CDR3 nucleotides: TGTGCCAGCACCTTGGGCGGGAGTGGTTCACCCCTCCACTTT. Translated, it gives CASTLGGSGSPLHF.

CDR3 amino acids: CASSTRGASNYGYTF. The CDR3 nucleotides read TGTGCCAGCAGCACGAGAGGGGCTTCTAACTATGGCTACACCTTC. The chain joins TRBV27 to TRBJ1-2, with D possibly TRBD1 on 5 matching bases. Germline V gene lookup returns CDR1 MNHEY and CDR2 SMNVEV (reference sequence). The CDR3 is 15 amino acids. Deletions cut 6 bases from V and 0 bases from J, with 14 bases between.

This chain connects TRBV12-3 or TRBV12-4 to TRBJ2-5; D is unresolved. This CDR3 comprises 14 residues. The ends were cut back, 5 bases at V and 5 bases at J, with 15 bases in the middle. In nucleotides, the CDR3 is TGTGCCAGCAGTCGAATAGCTTTCAAGGAGACCCAGTACTTC. This encodes CASSRIAFKETQYF.

This clonotype was seen at least ten times. The chain couples TRBV12-3 or TRBV12-4 to TRBJ2-1; 8 bases map to TRBD2. Trimming removed 6 bases from V and 12 bases from J; junction bases left unmatched: 13. The CDR3 runs 14 residues. The CDR3 sequence is CASSYLRGGGSQFF. For the CDR3, the DNA is TGTGCCAGCAGCTATCTTCGGGGGGGCGGTTCGCAGTTCTTC.

Ten or more counts support this clonotype. The chain is built from TRBV20-1 and TRBJ2-5; 15 bases fit TRBD2. The V gene's germline CDR1 is DFQATT and CDR2 SNEGSKA (reference sequence). The CDR3 length is 17 residues. V dropped 1 base and J dropped 4; count of bases not matched to a gene: 7. CDR3 nucleotides: TGCAGTGCTAGAGGGACTAGCGGGGGGGCCGCGGGAGAGACCCAGTACTTC. This translates into CSARGTSGGAAGETQYF.

The chain couples TRBV4-3 to TRBJ2-2, with D perhaps matching TRBD2 (5 bases). The CDR3 totals 17 residues. CDR1 and CDR2 (germline): LGHNA, YSLEER. V lost 0 bases to trimming and J lost 4 bases, with 15 bases between them. CDR3 coding DNA: TGCGCCAGCAGCCAAGATCCCCCTGGGAGATCCACCGGGGAGCTGTTTTTT. The encoded protein is CASSQDPPGRSTGELFF.

This clonotype has ten or more counts. V usage is TRBV29-1 and J usage is TRBJ2-1, with a tentative D call TRBD2 (7 bases). This CDR3 has 13 amino acids. CDR1 is SQVTM, CDR2 ANQGSEA, per germline. Trimming took 3 bases from V and 5 from J, leaving 11 bases between them. Here the CDR3 DNA reads TGCAGCGTTGACGGGGGGCGTCACAATGAGCAGTTCTTC. Residues: CSVDGGRHNEQFF.

This clonotype was observed many times. The V gene is TRBV12-3 or TRBV12-4, the J gene TRBJ2-7; D is unclear. V shed 1 base and J shed 9 bases, with 10 bases lying between them. The CDR3 loop spans 12 amino acids. The CDR3: CASSLGTAWQYF. The CDR3 DNA reads TGTGCCAGCAGTTTAGGGACGGCGTGGCAGTACTTC.

Comments on this clonotype: Given a much more abundant clone one base away, this may be a read error. V is TRBV12-3 or TRBV12-4 and J is TRBJ2-1, with 10 bases fitting TRBD1. With V trimmed by 5 bases and J by 8 bases, 6 bases remained unmatched. The CDR3 runs to 14 residues. The CDR3: CASSRQGAYDEQFF. Written as DNA, the CDR3 is TGTGCCAGCAGTCGACAGGGGGCTTATGATGAGCAGTTCTTC.

This clonotype was seen a few times. V usage is TRBV7-3 and J usage is TRBJ2-2; possible D gene TRBD2, 5 bases. V lost 5 bases and J 5 bases, leaving 12 bases between the germline ends. CDR1 and CDR2 from the germline V gene are SGHTA and FQGTGA. This CDR3 contains 14 residues. CDR3 nucleotide sequence: TGTGCCAGCAGCCCTGGAGGTCGGACCGGGGAGCTGTTTTTT. Its translation is CASSPGGRTGELFF.

This clonotype occurred a few times. CDR3 bases: TGTGCCAGCAGTCTCGCACGGACAGGGGGCGAGGATGGCTACACCTTC. As protein: CASSLARTGGEDGYTF. This chain links TRBV12-3 or TRBV12-4 with TRBJ1-2, with 11 nucleotides matching TRBD1. With V trimmed by 5 bases and J by 6 bases, 11 bases remained unmatched. CDR3 length equals 16 residues.

This clonotype was observed a few times. The CDR3 bases are TGCGCCAGCAGCCCCGAAGGACAGGGATACGATGGCTACACCTTC. The encoded protein is CASSPEGQGYDGYTF. The V and J genes are TRBV5-1 and TRBJ1-2; 8 bases are a match to TRBD1. After removal of 4 bases from V and 6 bases from J, the junction contained 11 bases not matched to a gene. The CDR3 spans 15 residues. The germline V gene encodes CDR1 SGHRS and CDR2 YFSETQ.

This clonotype was detected ten times or more. CDR3 sequence: CAPMGGRNIQYF. CDR3 in DNA: TGTGCCCCAATGGGGGGGAGGAACATTCAGTACTTC. The genes are TRBV10-3 and TRBJ2-4, with TRBD2 matching over 7 bases. J lost 7 bases, V lost 11 bases, and 8 bases had no gene match. There are 12 residues in the CDR3. CDR1 and CDR2 from the germline V gene are ENHRY and SYGVKD.

The chain links TRBV20-1 to TRBJ2-1; TRBD1 aligns across 10 bases. V lost 3 bases and J lost 0; bases outside the gene matches: 2. Germline V gene sequence: CDR1 DFQATT, CDR2 SNEGSKA (reference sequence). The CDR3 consists of 15 residues. This chain's CDR3 is CSARWDRGSYNEQFF. The DNA for the CDR3 is TGCAGTGCTAGGTGGGACAGGGGCTCCTACAATGAGCAGTTCTTC.